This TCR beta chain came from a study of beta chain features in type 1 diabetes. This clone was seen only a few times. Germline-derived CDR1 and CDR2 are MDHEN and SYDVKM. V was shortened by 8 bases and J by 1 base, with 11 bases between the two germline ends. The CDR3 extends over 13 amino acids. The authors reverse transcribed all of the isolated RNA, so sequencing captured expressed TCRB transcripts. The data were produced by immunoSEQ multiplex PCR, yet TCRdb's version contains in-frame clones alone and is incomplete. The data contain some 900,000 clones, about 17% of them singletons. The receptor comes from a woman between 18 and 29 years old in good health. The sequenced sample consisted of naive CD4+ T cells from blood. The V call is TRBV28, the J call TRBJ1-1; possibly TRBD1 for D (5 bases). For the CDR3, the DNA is TGTGCCAGCGGAGGGGATTGGAACACTGAAGCTTTCTTT. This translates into CASGGDWNTEAFF. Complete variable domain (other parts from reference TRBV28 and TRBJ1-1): DVKVTQSSRYLVKRTGEKVFLECVQDMDHENMFWYRQDPGLGLRLIYFSYDVKMKEKGDIPEGYSVSREKKERFSLILESASTNQTSMYLCASGGDWNTEAFFGQGTRLTVV.